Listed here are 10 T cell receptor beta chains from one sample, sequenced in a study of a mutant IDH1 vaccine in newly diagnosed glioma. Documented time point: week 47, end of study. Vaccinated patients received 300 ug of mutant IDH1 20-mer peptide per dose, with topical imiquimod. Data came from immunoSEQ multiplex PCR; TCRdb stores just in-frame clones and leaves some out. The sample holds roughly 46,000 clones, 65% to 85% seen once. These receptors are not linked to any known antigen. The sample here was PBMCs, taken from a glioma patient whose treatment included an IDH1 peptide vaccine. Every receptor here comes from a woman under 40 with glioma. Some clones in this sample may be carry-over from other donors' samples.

CDR3 amino acids: CASRAQGTETSGNTIYF. CDR3 coding DNA: TGTGCCAGCAGGGCCCAGGGAACTGAAACCTCTGGAAACACCATATATTTT. This chain joins TRBV6-4 and TRBJ1-3; D might be TRBD1 (5 bases). Looked up from germline, CDR1 is MRHNA and CDR2 is SNTAGT. Trimming took 6 bases from V and 0 from J, leaving 18 bases between them. The CDR3 runs 17 residues.

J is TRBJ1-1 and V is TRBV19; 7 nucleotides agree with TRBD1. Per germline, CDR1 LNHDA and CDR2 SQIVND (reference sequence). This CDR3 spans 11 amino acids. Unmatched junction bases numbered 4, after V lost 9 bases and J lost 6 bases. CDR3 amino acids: CASRQGPEAFF. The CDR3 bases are TGTGCCAGCCGACAGGGTCCTGAAGCTTTCTTT.

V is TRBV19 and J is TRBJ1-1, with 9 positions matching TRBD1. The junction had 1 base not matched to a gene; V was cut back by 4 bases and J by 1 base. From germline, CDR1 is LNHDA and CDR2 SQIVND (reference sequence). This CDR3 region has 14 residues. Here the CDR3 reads CASSRDRANTEAFF. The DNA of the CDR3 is TGTGCCAGTAGTAGGGACAGGGCGAACACTGAAGCTTTCTTT.

CDR3 bases: TGCGCCAGCAGCCACGCCCTCCGGGACAGGATAGATGGCTACACCTTC. Translating gives CASSHALRDRIDGYTF. This chain uses TRBV4-1 with TRBJ1-2; 8 nucleotides agree with TRBD1. CDR1 is MGHRA and CDR2 is YSYEKL in the germline V gene. V dropped 3 bases and J dropped 6; count of bases not matched to a gene: 12. The CDR3 covers 16 residues.

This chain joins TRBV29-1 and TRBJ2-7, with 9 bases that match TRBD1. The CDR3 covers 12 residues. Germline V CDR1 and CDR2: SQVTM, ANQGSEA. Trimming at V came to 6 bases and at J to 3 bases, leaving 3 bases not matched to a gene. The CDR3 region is CSVDRGGYEQYF. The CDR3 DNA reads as TGCAGCGTGGACAGGGGTGGCTACGAGCAGTACTTC.

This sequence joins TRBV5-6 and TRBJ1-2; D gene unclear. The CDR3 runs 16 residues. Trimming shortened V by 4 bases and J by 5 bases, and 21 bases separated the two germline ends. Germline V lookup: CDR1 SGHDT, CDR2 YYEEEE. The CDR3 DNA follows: TGTGCCAGCAGCCCAACTAATGGGGTTATCCTTTATGGCTACACCTTC. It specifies CASSPTNGVILYGYTF.

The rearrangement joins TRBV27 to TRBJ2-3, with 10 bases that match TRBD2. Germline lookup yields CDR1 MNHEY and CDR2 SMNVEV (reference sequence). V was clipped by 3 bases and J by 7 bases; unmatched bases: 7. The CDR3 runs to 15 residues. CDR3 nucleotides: TGTGCCAGCAGTTTGGCTAGCGGGAGAGAGTATACGCAGTATTTT. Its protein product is CASSLASGREYTQYF.

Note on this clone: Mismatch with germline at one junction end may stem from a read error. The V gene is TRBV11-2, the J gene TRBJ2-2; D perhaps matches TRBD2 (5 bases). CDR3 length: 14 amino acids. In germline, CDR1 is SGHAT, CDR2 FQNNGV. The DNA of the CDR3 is TGTGCCAGCAGCCTAGCCGGGAACGCCGGGGAGCTGTTTTTT. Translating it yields CASSLAGNAGELFF.

As DNA, the CDR3 is TGCAGCGTCTTTGCAGGGTCCGGGGAGCTGTTTTTT. Its protein product is CSVFAGSGELFF. The chain carries TRBV29-1 and TRBJ2-2; weak D call: TRBD1 (5 bases). Germline values: CDR1 SQVTM, CDR2 ANQGSEA. V dropped 6 bases and J dropped 6 bases, with 11 bases sitting between them. The CDR3 is 12 residues long.

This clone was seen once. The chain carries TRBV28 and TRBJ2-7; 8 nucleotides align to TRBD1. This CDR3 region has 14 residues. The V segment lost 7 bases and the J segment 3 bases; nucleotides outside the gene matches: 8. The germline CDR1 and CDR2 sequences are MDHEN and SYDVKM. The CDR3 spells CASNRRQGNYEQYF. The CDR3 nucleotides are TGTGCCAGCAACCGACGACAGGGGAACTACGAGCAGTACTTC. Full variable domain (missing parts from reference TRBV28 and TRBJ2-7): DVKVTQSSRYLVKRTGEKVFLECVQDMDHENMFWYRQDPGLGLRLIYFSYDVKMKEKGDIPEGYSVSREKKERFSLILESASTNQTSMYLCASNRRQGNYEQYFGPGTRLTVT.